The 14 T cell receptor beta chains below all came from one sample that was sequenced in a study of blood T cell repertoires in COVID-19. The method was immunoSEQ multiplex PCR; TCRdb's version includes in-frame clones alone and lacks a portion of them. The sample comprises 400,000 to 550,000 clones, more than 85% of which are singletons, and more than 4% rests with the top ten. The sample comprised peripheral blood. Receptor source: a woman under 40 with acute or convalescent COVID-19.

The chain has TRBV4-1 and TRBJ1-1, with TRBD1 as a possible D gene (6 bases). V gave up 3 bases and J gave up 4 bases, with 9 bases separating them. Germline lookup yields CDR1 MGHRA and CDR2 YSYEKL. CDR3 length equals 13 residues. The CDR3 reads CASSHNRATEAFF. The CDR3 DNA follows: TGCGCCAGCAGCCATAACAGGGCCACTGAAGCTTTCTTT.

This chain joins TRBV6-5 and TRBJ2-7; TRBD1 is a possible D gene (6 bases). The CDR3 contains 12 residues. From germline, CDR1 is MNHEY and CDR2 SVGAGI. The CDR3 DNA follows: TGTGTTAGGCAGGGGAGCTCCTACGAGCAGTACTTC. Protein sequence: CVRQGSSYEQYF.

The CDR3 sequence is CASSDAGGTETQYF. The CDR3 bases are TGTGCCAGCAGTGATGCAGGGGGCACGGAGACCCAGTACTTC. The V and J genes are TRBV25-1 and TRBJ2-5; 8 bases fit TRBD1. Trimming took 3 bases from V and 5 from J; bases not matched to a gene: 5. This CDR3 is built from 14 residues. Germline V gene data show CDR1 as MGHDK and CDR2 as SYGVNS.

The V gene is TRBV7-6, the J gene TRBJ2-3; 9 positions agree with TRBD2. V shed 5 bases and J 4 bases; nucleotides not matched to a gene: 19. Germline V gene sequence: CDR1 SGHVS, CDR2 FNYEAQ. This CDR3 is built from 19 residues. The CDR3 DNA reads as TGTGCCAGCAGCACCCCACGGCGGGGGGGGCGGGTTTTTTCAGATACGCAGTATTTT. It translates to CASSTPRRGGRVFSDTQYF.

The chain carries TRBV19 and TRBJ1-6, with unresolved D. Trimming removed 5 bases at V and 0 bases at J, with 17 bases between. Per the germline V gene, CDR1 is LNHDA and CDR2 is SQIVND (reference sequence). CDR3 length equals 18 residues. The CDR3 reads CASSREAQPSSYNSPLHF. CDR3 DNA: TGTGCCAGTAGTCGGGAGGCACAGCCGAGCTCCTATAATTCACCCCTCCACTTT.

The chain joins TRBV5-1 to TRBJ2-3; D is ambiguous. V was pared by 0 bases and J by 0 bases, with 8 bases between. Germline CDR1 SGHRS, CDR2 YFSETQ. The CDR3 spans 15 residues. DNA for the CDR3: TGCGCCAGCAGCTTGGCTACCCGAAGCACAGATACGCAGTATTTT. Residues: CASSLATRSTDTQYF.

CDR3 loop: CASSQDSKGSNSGNTIYF. CDR3 DNA sequence: TGTGCCAGCAGCCAAGATTCGAAGGGGTCGAACTCTGGAAACACCATATATTTT. The chain is built from TRBV4-2 and TRBJ1-3, with a possible D match to TRBD1 (5 bases). The germline CDR1 and CDR2 sequences are LGHNA and YNFKEQ. V was shortened by 0 bases and J by 0 bases, with 15 bases between the two germline ends. The length of the CDR3 is 18 residues.

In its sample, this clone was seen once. Written as DNA, the CDR3 is TGTGCCAGCAGCTTGACGGGGGTGGGCGGCTACGAGCAGTACTTC. Its translation: CASSLTGVGGYEQYF. The chain employs TRBV5-6 and TRBJ2-7, with D perhaps TRBD2 (6 bases). V lost 1 base and J lost 3, with 14 bases in between. Germline V gene sequence: CDR1 SGHDT, CDR2 YYEEEE. CDR3 length equals 15 residues.

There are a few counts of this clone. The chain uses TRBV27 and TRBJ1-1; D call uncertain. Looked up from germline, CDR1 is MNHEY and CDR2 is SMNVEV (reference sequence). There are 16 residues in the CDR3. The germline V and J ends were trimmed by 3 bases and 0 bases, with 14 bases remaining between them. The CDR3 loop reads CASSLSVDFMNTEAFF. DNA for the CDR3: TGTGCCAGCAGTTTGTCGGTTGATTTTATGAACACTGAAGCTTTCTTT.

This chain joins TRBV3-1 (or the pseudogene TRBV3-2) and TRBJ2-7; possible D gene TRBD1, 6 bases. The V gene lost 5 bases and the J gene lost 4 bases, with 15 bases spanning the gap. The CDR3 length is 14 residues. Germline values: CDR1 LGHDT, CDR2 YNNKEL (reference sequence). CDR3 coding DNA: TGTGCCAGCAGCTTCCTGGGGGCCCGGTACGAGCAGTACTTC. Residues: CASSFLGARYEQYF.

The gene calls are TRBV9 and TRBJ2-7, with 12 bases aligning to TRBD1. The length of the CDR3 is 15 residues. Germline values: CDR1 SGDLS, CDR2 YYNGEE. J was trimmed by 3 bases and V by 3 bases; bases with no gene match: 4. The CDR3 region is CASSAGTGGFYEQYF. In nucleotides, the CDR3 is TGTGCCAGCAGCGCGGGGACAGGGGGCTTCTACGAGCAGTACTTC.

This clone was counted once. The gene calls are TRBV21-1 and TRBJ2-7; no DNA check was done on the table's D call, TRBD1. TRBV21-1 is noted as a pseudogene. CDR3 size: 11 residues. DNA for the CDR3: TGTGCCAGCCAGGGATTCTACGAGCAGTACTTC. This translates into CASQGFYEQYF.

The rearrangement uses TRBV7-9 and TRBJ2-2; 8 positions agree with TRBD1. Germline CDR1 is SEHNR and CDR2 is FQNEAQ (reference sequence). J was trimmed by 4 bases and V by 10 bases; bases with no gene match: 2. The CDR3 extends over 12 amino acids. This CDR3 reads CATRGPTGELFF. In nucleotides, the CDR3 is TGTGCCACCAGGGGGCCCACCGGGGAGCTGTTTTTT.

The DNA for the CDR3 is TGTGCCAGCTCACCAGTTCGTAACACCGGGGAGCTGTTTTTT. Translated: CASSPVRNTGELFF. The chain recombines TRBV18 with TRBJ2-2; D is uncertain. The CDR3 has 14 amino acids. Germline CDR1 and CDR2: KGHSH and LQKENI. The V and J ends lost 2 bases and 2 bases respectively, with 6 bases between them.